This TCR beta chain was captured in a study of OX40 agonist ivuxolimab in advanced cancers. General study results and limits: CD4+ and CD8+ blood T cells expanded clonally by week 6 at 0.1 to 3.0 mg/kg.

Concerning this clone: Its specificity is unknown.

The assay was immunoSEQ multiplex PCR, and TCRdb's table has in-frame clones only and misses some. The sample lists over 30,000 clones, around 90% occurring once. The source of this sequence is an adult with an advanced solid tumor such as melanoma, head and neck, liver or kidney cancer. The sequences come from CD4+ or CD8+ T cells sorted from blood, collected in a trial of the OX40 agonist ivuxolimab.

The CDR3 DNA reads TGTGCCAGCTCACCGGCAGGCCTATATGGCTACACCTTC. Its translation is CASSPAGLYGYTF. The chain joins TRBV18 to TRBJ1-2; no reliable D call. V lost 3 bases, J lost 5 bases, and 10 bases lay in between. The CDR3 has 13 residues. Germline CDR1 KGHSH, CDR2 LQKENI.